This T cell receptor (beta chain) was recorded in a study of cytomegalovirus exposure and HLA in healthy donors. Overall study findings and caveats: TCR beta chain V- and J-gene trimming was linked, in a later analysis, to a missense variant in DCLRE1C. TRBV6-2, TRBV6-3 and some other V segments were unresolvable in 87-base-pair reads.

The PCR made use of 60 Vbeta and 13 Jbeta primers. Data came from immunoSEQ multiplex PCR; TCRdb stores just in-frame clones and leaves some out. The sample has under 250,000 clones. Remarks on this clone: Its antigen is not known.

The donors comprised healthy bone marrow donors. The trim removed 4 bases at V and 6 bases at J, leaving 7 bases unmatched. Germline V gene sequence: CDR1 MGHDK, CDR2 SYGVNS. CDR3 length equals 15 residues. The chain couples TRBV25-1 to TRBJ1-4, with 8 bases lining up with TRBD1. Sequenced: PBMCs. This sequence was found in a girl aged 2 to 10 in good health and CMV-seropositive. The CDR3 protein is CASSGGQGRYEKLFF. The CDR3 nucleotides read TGTGCCAGCAGTGGAGGACAGGGTCGGTATGAAAAACTGTTTTTT.